This TCR beta chain was captured by sequencing in a study of T cell changes during pregnancy in multiple sclerosis. Sequenced by immunoSEQ multiplex PCR; TCRdb stores in-frame clones only, minus some. The data show fewer than 50,000 clones, about nine tenths seen once. Germline V gives CDR1 SGHTA, CDR2 FQGNSA. CDR3 length: 15 amino acids. Trimming took off 3 bases at V and 3 bases at J, with 14 bases between the two ends. Sequencing was performed on CD8+ T cells from peripheral blood mononuclear cells, taken after pregnancy. The receptor was derived from a female donor with multiple sclerosis, enrolled in a pregnancy study. The V gene is TRBV7-2, the J gene TRBJ1-1; perhaps TRBD1 as D (6 bases). DNA for the CDR3: TGTGCCAGCAGCTTTCCAGGGGATAAGGACACTGAAGCTTTCTTT. The encoded protein is CASSFPGDKDTEAFF.